The 7 T cell receptor beta chains listed next were all sequenced from one sample in a study of CD8+ T cells in alopecia areata. Sequencing relied on a cDNA template that was reverse transcribed from extracted RNA. Sequencing was performed with immunoSEQ multiplex PCR; in TCRdb, only in-frame clones are kept and a portion is missing. The sample records 170,000 or so clones, around three fifths being singletons. Treatment indicated: oral pan-JAK inhibitor, 5-10 mg twice daily. Material: CD8+ T cells sorted from blood, obtained at week 24, from a patient treated with tofacitinib. All receptors come from a human donor with alopecia areata.

This chain links TRBV7-9 with TRBJ1-1, with 10 positions matching TRBD1. The CDR3 is 16 amino acids. The ends lost 5 bases at V and 5 bases at J; junction bases unmatched: 11. Germline V lookup: CDR1 SEHNR, CDR2 FQNEAQ (reference sequence). As DNA, the CDR3 is TGTGCCAGCAGCCCGTTGACAGGGGGCGCGAGGACTGAAGCTTTCTTT. Amino acids: CASSPLTGGARTEAFF.

This chain connects TRBV4-1 to TRBJ2-7; TRBD1 agrees at 7 bases. J lost 1 base, V lost 4 bases, and 7 bases had no gene match. CDR3 length equals 15 residues. Germline CDR1 and CDR2: MGHRA and YSYEKL. CDR3 region: CASSLRQGDSYEQYF. In DNA, the CDR3 is TGCGCCAGCAGCCTCCGTCAGGGGGATTCCTACGAGCAGTACTTC.

Details on this clone: This specimen includes other DNA sequences encoding the same CDR3. The chain links TRBV30 to TRBJ2-7; the D is unclear. The CDR3 is made up of 11 amino acids. Germline-derived CDR1 and CDR2 are GTSNPN and SVGIG (reference sequence). Trimming removed 3 bases at V and 3 bases at J, with 6 bases between. CDR3 nucleotide sequence: TGTGCCTGGAGCGTGGGCTACGAGCAGTACTTC. This encodes CAWSVGYEQYF.

The rearrangement joins TRBV9 to TRBJ1-1; 7 nucleotides align to TRBD1. The CDR3 sequence is 14 residues long. In germline, CDR1 is SGDLS, CDR2 YYNGEE. V shed 3 bases and J 3 bases; nucleotides not matched to a gene: 5. The DNA of the CDR3 is TGTGCCAGCAGCGGGCGACAGGGCTACACTGAAGCTTTCTTT. Translated, it gives CASSGRQGYTEAFF.

In its sample, this clone was seen a few times. V is TRBV29-1 and J is TRBJ2-7; D may be TRBD1 or TRBD2 (6 bases each). V lost 2 bases and J 4 bases, leaving 12 bases between the germline ends. The CDR3 loop spans 13 amino acids. The germline gives CDR1 SQVTM, CDR2 ANQGSEA. CDR3 nucleotide sequence: TGCAGCGTTGAAATTGGAGGGGGGTACGAGCAGTACTTC. This encodes CSVEIGGGYEQYF.

The chain combines TRBV27 with TRBJ1-2, with a possible D match to TRBD1 (6 bases). The CDR3 is 15 amino acids. Trimming cost V 8 bases and J 4 bases, with 20 bases left between them. Germline CDR1 is MNHEY and CDR2 is SMNVEV (reference sequence). CDR3 in amino acids: CASSNRGQPVYGYTF. CDR3 nucleotides: TGTGCCAGCTCTAACCGTGGACAGCCAGTCTATGGCTACACCTTC.

This clone was seen a handful of times. This rearrangement joins TRBV28 to TRBJ2-7, with TRBD1 as a possible D gene (5 bases). This CDR3 contains 14 residues. V was shortened by 8 bases and J by 0 bases, with 14 bases between the two germline ends. Germline CDR1 MDHEN, CDR2 SYDVKM. The CDR3 DNA reads as TGTGCCAGCGTTCCTCCGACAGCCTCCTACGAGCAGTACTTC. Translated: CASVPPTASYEQYF.